One sample yielded the 19 T cell receptor beta chains listed below, sequenced in a study of cytomegalovirus exposure and HLA in healthy donors. The PCR had 60 Vbeta and 13 Jbeta primers. TCRdb's table, derived via immunoSEQ multiplex PCR, lists solely in-frame clones and lacks some. The sample data list about 200,000 clones. Sequencing input: PBMCs. The receptors come from a boy between 10 and 17 years old in good health and CMV-seronegative.

The rearrangement links TRBV6-1 to TRBJ2-7; 11 bases align to TRBD2. The CDR3 is made up of 15 amino acids. Germline trimming cut 5 bases from V and 0 bases from J; bases unmatched to any gene: 3. The germline V gene encodes CDR1 MNHNS and CDR2 SASEGT. The DNA of the CDR3 is TGTGCCAGCAGTCTAGCGGGGGGCTCCTCCTACGAGCAGTACTTC. This encodes CASSLAGGSSYEQYF.

The chain joins TRBV5-4 to TRBJ1-3; D is unresolved. The V end was cut by 9 bases, the J end by 0 bases, with 16 bases between. CDR3 size: 15 residues. In germline, CDR1 is SGHNT, CDR2 YYREEE (reference sequence). In nucleotides, the CDR3 is TGTGCCACCCAGGCGGGGAGAGACTCTGGAAACACCATATATTTT. This encodes CATQAGRDSGNTIYF.

This chain links TRBV5-4 with TRBJ2-3; TRBD1 might be the D (5 bases). V lost 7 bases to trimming and J lost 4 bases, with 19 bases between them. This CDR3 region has 15 residues. Germline V lookup: CDR1 SGHNT, CDR2 YYREEE (reference sequence). In nucleotides, the CDR3 is TGTGCCAGCCGACGTATGGCAGGGATATCAGATACGCAGTATTTT. Protein sequence: CASRRMAGISDTQYF.

This rearrangement joins TRBV7-9 to TRBJ1-1, with D unclear. The CDR3 has 13 amino acids. Between the trimmed V and J ends, which lost 6 bases and 2 bases, there was a span of 10 bases. CDR1 is SEHNR, CDR2 FQNEAQ, per germline (reference sequence). This CDR3 reads CASSPTSNTEAFF. Here the CDR3 DNA reads TGTGCCAGCAGTCCCACTTCCAACACTGAAGCTTTCTTT.

This chain uses TRBV27 with TRBJ1-3; no definite D call. Germline CDR1 reads MNHEY; CDR2 reads SMNVEV (reference sequence). V was pared by 0 bases and J by 4 bases, with 7 bases between. CDR3 length: 14 amino acids. CDR3 amino acids: CASSLSGLGNTIYF. CDR3 sequence (DNA): TGTGCCAGCAGTTTATCGGGCCTCGGAAACACCATATATTTT.

V is TRBV9 and J is TRBJ2-1; D not certain. V was cut by 4 bases and J by 6 bases, with 14 bases left in between. Germline CDR1 and CDR2: SGDLS and YYNGEE. CDR3 length: 14 residues. DNA of the CDR3: TGTGCCAGCAGCCCGGTAGTGGGCCCCAATGAGCAGTTCTTC. This translates into CASSPVVGPNEQFF.

V and J are TRBV19 and TRBJ1-4; 7 positions match TRBD1. Germline lookup yields CDR1 LNHDA and CDR2 SQIVND (reference sequence). Trimming took 5 bases from V and 8 from J; bases not matched to a gene: 5. The CDR3 is 13 amino acids. CDR3 protein: CASSVTGTEKLFF. The CDR3 DNA is TGTGCCAGTAGTGTGACAGGGACGGAAAAACTGTTTTTT.

The chain joins TRBV6-1 to TRBJ1-2, with a weak D call TRBD1 (5 bases). V was pared by 0 bases and J by 2 bases, with 19 bases between. Germline values: CDR1 MNHNS, CDR2 SASEGT. This CDR3 comprises 18 residues. CDR3 bases: TGTGCCAGCAGTGAAGCCAGGGCAAGGCCAGGGCCAAACTATGGCTACACCTTC. Its protein product is CASSEARARPGPNYGYTF.

This chain uses TRBV7-8 with TRBJ1-1; D ambiguous. This CDR3 comprises 15 residues. The germline V gene has CDR1 SGHVS and CDR2 FQNEAQ. Trimming stripped 5 bases from V and 4 bases from J, with 17 bases between. The CDR3 spells CASSTFSGDFTEAFF. The DNA for the CDR3 is TGTGCCAGCAGCACCTTCTCCGGAGACTTCACTGAAGCTTTCTTT.

The chain uses TRBV6-4 and TRBJ2-3; 9 nucleotides line up with TRBD2. The V gene's germline CDR1 is MRHNA and CDR2 SNTAGT. This CDR3 has 15 amino acids. The junction had 6 bases not matched to a gene; V was cut back by 6 bases and J by 2 bases. Here the CDR3 DNA reads TGTGCCAGCAGCGTAGCGGGGGAGTTCACAGATACGCAGTATTTT. It is translated as CASSVAGEFTDTQYF.

J is TRBJ1-2 and V is TRBV6-5, with 10 bases lining up with TRBD1. The trim removed 7 bases at V and 8 bases at J, leaving 10 bases unmatched. The CDR3 loop spans 14 amino acids. CDR1 is MNHEY and CDR2 is SVGAGI in the germline V gene. CDR3 DNA sequence: TGTGCCAGCAAGGGGGACAGGGGATGGCAAGGCTACACCTTC. Protein sequence: CASKGDRGWQGYTF.

V gene TRBV5-1 combines with J gene TRBJ2-7, with no clear D. The CDR3 is made up of 13 amino acids. Germline V CDR1 and CDR2: SGHRS, YFSETQ. V shed 4 bases and J shed 3 bases, with 11 bases lying between them. The CDR3 DNA reads as TGCGCCAGCAGCCCCCGGTACCACTACGAGCAGTACTTC. Translating it yields CASSPRYHYEQYF.

V and J are TRBV11-2 and TRBJ1-2; D is possibly TRBD1 (5 bases). CDR1 is SGHAT, CDR2 FQNNGV, per germline. The CDR3 contains 16 residues. Trimming took 0 bases from V and 6 from J, leaving 17 bases between them. Written as DNA, the CDR3 is TGTGCCAGCAGCTTAGATAGGGCCAGGGAAGATCATGGCTACACCTTC. Translation gives CASSLDRAREDHGYTF. The full variable domain, in which reference TRBV11-2 and TRBJ1-2 provide the parts outside the CDR3, is EAGVAQSPRYKIIEKRQSVAFWCNPISGHATLYWYQQILGQGPKLLIQFQNNGVVDDSQLPKDRFSAERLKGVDSTLKIQPAKLEDSAVYLCASSLDRAREDHGYTFGSGTRLTVV.

This chain uses TRBV27 with TRBJ1-2; D remains unclear. The CDR3 runs 13 residues. Trimming left V 8 bases short and J 4 bases short, with 14 bases between. Germline CDR1 reads MNHEY; CDR2 reads SMNVEV (reference sequence). This CDR3 reads CASAVKRSYGYTF. CDR3 nucleotide sequence: TGTGCCAGCGCCGTGAAAAGGAGCTATGGCTACACCTTC.

The genes are TRBV14 and TRBJ1-2; D perhaps matches TRBD1 (5 bases). Germline V gene data show CDR1 as SGHDN and CDR2 as FVKESK. This CDR3 region has 13 residues. V was pared by 0 bases and J by 8 bases, with 10 bases between. The CDR3 bases are TGTGCCAGCAGCCAAGATCGGGCAGGGGGCTACACCTTC. As protein: CASSQDRAGGYTF.

The chain is built from TRBV5-4 and TRBJ2-2, with D possibly matching TRBD2 (5 bases). The germline V and J ends were trimmed by 3 bases and 6 bases, with 21 bases remaining between them. The germline V gene has CDR1 SGHNT and CDR2 YYREEE (reference sequence). The CDR3 runs 17 residues. Written as DNA, the CDR3 is TGTGCCAGCAGCTCGGGAACCCCTAAGCCCGGGGCCGGGGAGCTGTTTTTT. It encodes CASSSGTPKPGAGELFF.

The gene calls are TRBV2 and TRBJ2-3; possible D gene TRBD2, 5 bases. V dropped 8 bases and J dropped 0 bases, with 9 bases sitting between them. The CDR3 has 13 residues. In germline, CDR1 is SNHLY, CDR2 FYNNEI. The CDR3 sequence is CASLRGSTDTQYF. In nucleotides, the CDR3 is TGTGCCAGCCTCCGGGGTAGCACAGATACGCAGTATTTT. Looking up the rest from reference TRBV2 and TRBJ2-3 gives the full variable domain: EPEVTQTPSHQVTQMGQEVILRCVPISNHLYFYWYRQILGQKVEFLVSFYNNEISEKSEIFDDQFSVERPDGSNFTLKIRSTKLEDSAMYFCASLRGSTDTQYFGPGTRLTVL.

Written as DNA, the CDR3 is TGTGCCACCAGCCCCACATCAGGGACCCAGTACTTC. Translation: CATSPTSGTQYF. V and J are TRBV15 and TRBJ2-5, with no clear D. Germline assignment: CDR1 LNHNV and CDR2 YYDKDF (reference sequence). The CDR3 covers 12 residues. V gave up 5 bases and J gave up 7 bases, with 11 bases separating them.

The rearrangement uses TRBV19 and TRBJ1-5; 12 bases fit TRBD1. V was clipped by 4 bases and J by 4 bases; unmatched bases: 14. This CDR3 is 19 amino acids long. Germline lookup yields CDR1 LNHDA and CDR2 SQIVND (reference sequence). The DNA of the CDR3 is TGTGCCAGTAGTAGAAACCCAGGGGGACAGGGGGCGCGAAATCAGCCCCAGCATTTT. This codes for CASSRNPGGQGARNQPQHF.